The entry below gives a single T cell receptor beta chain sequence along with its context. The antigen is unknown. The treatment was: roughly 11-day PBMC culture with coronavirus spike peptide pools or control peptides (ViraFEST assay). The Oncomine TCR Beta short-read assay was applied to DNA of cultured CD4+ T cells. A single record per CDR3 protein comes from TCRdb applying MiXCR to the PCR reads. The table lists under 10,000 distinct CDR3 sequences, approximately 60% of them singletons. These data originate in a study of vaccination and CD4 T cells after COVID-19. Looking at the study overall: The post-COVID sampling time was a median 101 days after diagnosis, ranging from 35 to 161. Samples were taken after vaccination, a median of approximately 70 days after dose two, with a range of 14 to 241.

The origin of this receptor is a human donor who had recovered from COVID-19. The sample comprised CD4+ T cells from blood, cultured in vitro.

The CDR3 region has the DNA TGTGCCAGCAGCAAGTCCGGACTGAGCACAGATACGCAGTATTTT. It is translated as CASSKSGLSTDTQYF. V gene TRBV11-2 combines with J gene TRBJ2-3; the D gene is possibly TRBD2 (5 bases). CDR1 is SGHAT, CDR2 FQNNGV, per germline. V dropped 5 bases and J dropped 0 bases, with 12 bases sitting between them. The CDR3 covers 15 residues.